This note documents a single T cell receptor (beta chain) sequence. There are 16 residues in the CDR3. Germline V CDR1 and CDR2: MNHEY, SMNVEV (reference sequence). Germline trimming cut 4 bases from V and 4 bases from J; bases unmatched to any gene: 11. The method was immunoSEQ multiplex PCR; TCRdb's version includes in-frame clones alone and lacks a portion of them. The data hold about 220,000 clones, with about 84% observed a single time. The data are from a study of blood T cell repertoires in COVID-19. Study-level background: Acute and convalescent COVID-19 specimens originated in the United States, Italy and Spain. PBMCs, B-cell-depleted T cells, or T cells provided the cDNA or gDNA that made up the material.

Sequences were obtained from peripheral blood. The TCR originated in a human donor in a cohort sampled during active COVID-19. The chain uses TRBV27 and TRBJ2-3; 7 positions agree with TRBD1. The DNA for the CDR3 is TGTGCCAGCAGTTCGACCCTGACAGGGTTGGCAGATACGCAGTATTTT. This sequence encodes CASSSTLTGLADTQYF.